This T cell receptor (beta chain) came from a study of beta chain features in type 1 diabetes. The isolated RNA, all of it, was reverse transcribed, so expressed TCRB transcripts were what got sequenced. TCRdb keeps only in-frame clones here, not all; method: immunoSEQ multiplex PCR. The data show approximately 150,000 clones, with 10% to 15% seen just once and 1.3% held by the top ten. The CDR3 runs to 15 residues. Germline loops: CDR1 SEHNR, CDR2 FQNEAQ (reference sequence). V was shortened by 0 bases and J by 3 bases, with 11 bases between the two germline ends. CD45RO/CCR7/CD25/CD127/CD95/CD27 staining was used to isolate CD4+ naive, central memory, regulatory and stem cell-like memory cells by sorting. Study conclusions and caveats: The cDNA sequencing approach could over-represent high-TCR-expressing cells. Among all four CD4+ subsets, Type 1 diabetes patients had TCRB CDR3s that were moderately but significantly shorter. These data did not resolve whether HLA type affects TCRB rearrangement.

A few counts support this clone. Its cognate antigen is unknown. The sequencing sample was made of central memory CD4+ T cells from blood. V and J are TRBV7-9 and TRBJ1-1, with D possibly being TRBD1 (6 bases). The receptor comes from a man aged 18 to 30 with type 1 diabetes. CDR3 coding DNA: TGTGCCAGCAGCTTAGCGAAGGGGGGCTACACTGAAGCTTTCTTT. Protein: CASSLAKGGYTEAFF.